This TCR beta chain was found in a study of T cells in Graves' hyperthyroidism and ophthalmopathy. In germline, CDR1 is PRHDT, CDR2 FYEKMQ (reference sequence). Trimming took off 8 bases at V and 2 bases at J, with 22 bases between the two ends. The length of the CDR3 is 16 residues. Worth noting for this clonotype: This may come from a read error, since a much larger clone is one base off.

Amplified TCR beta CDR3 regions came from RNA transcripts. With the HTBI primer set, the TCR CDR3 went through a first round of RT-PCR. MiXCR was run by TCRdb on the multiplex PCR reads, yielding one entry per CDR3 protein. Of some 600,000 distinct CDR3 sequences listed, about 14% are singletons. The TCR sequence derives from a woman aged 25 to 39 with Graves' hyperthyroidism that later progressed to Graves' ophthalmopathy. The sequenced material came from blood. V usage is TRBV13 and J usage is TRBJ2-7, with D possibly TRBD1 on 6 matching bases. CDR3 sequence: CASGRSPDRSTYEQYF. The CDR3, as DNA: TGTGCCAGCGGCCGTTCTCCCGACAGGTCCACCTACGAGCAGTACTTC.